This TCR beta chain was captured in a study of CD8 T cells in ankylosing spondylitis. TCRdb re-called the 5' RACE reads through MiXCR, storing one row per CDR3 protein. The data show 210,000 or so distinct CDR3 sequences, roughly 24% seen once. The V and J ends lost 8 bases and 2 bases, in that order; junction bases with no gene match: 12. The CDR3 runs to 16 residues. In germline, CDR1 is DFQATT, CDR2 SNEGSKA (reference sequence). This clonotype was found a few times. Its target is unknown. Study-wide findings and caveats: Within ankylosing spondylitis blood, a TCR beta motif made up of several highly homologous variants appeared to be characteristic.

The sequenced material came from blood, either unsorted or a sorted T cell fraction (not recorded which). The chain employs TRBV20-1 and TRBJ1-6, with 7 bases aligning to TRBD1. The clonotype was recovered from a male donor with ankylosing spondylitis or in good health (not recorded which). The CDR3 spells CSSRPTGSPYNSPLHF. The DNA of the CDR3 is TGCAGTTCCAGACCGACAGGGTCCCCCTATAATTCACCCCTCCACTTT.